The rows below give T cell receptor beta chains drawn from one sample of a study of T cell changes during pregnancy in multiple sclerosis. The data were produced by immunoSEQ multiplex PCR, yet TCRdb's version contains in-frame clones alone and is incomplete. In the table there are about 53,000 clones, 90% of which are singletons. Sequences were derived from CD8+ T cells from peripheral blood mononuclear cells, sampled before pregnancy. These receptors all come from a female donor with multiple sclerosis, enrolled in a pregnancy study. The CDR3 runs from the conserved cysteine through the conserved F or W.

v_gene: TRBV4-1
CDR3aa: CASSQDKNGYEQYF

v_gene: TRBV2
CDR3aa: CAIGGPAVEAFF

v_gene: TRBV14
CDR3aa: CASSLVPRWGYTF

v_gene: TRBV6-6
CDR3aa: CASTSSYEQYF

v_gene: TRBV29-1
CDR3aa: CSVVGREETQYF

v_gene: TRBV14
CDR3aa: CASSPVSSASSYEQYF

v_gene: TRBV6-8
CDR3aa: CASARGSTDTQYF

v_gene: TRBV11-2
CDR3aa: CASSRLAGGNTGELFF

v_gene: TRBV6-4
CDR3aa: CASSPTETGPETQYF

v_gene: TRBV7-3
CDR3aa: CASSQRGGPFQYF

v_gene: TRBV6-1
CDR3aa: CASSEADRDLANTGELFF

v_gene: TRBV7-3
CDR3aa: CASSLTWSDEQFF

v_gene: TRBV10-1
CDR3aa: CASSESAGNTEAFF

v_gene: TRBV27
CDR3aa: CASSLSAPRNLPYEQCF

v_gene: TRBV9
CDR3aa: CASSVAMDRGRTEAFF

v_gene: TRBV19
CDR3aa: CASRHNTGELFF

v_gene: TRBV27
CDR3aa: CASRLRDRRDYGYTF

v_gene: TRBV14
CDR3aa: CASGEGHGYEQYF

v_gene: TRBV9
CDR3aa: CASSVGTSGGTPLETQYF

v_gene: TRBV5-1
CDR3aa: CASSLGLAGNEQFF

v_gene: TRBV7-2
CDR3aa: CASSLVSYNSPLHF

v_gene: TRBV6-5
CDR3aa: CASAGGFADTQYF

v_gene: TRBV19
CDR3aa: CASSIALGQVMNTEAFF

v_gene: TRBV4-3
CDR3aa: CASSQDLVDTQYF

v_gene: TRBV9
CDR3aa: CASSVDYAGYNEQFF

v_gene: TRBV6-1
CDR3aa: CASSETGDYGYTF

v_gene: TRBV19
CDR3aa: CASSIDLVSTYGYTF

v_gene: TRBV4-3
CDR3aa: CASSHSGGQRNEKLFF

v_gene: TRBV4-3
CDR3aa: CASSQIREAYEQYF

v_gene: TRBV5-6
CDR3aa: CASSGQGPETQYF

v_gene: TRBV6-6
CDR3aa: CASSRGDTIYF

v_gene: TRBV13
CDR3aa: CASSFLAGGSYNEQFF

v_gene: TRBV13
CDR3aa: CASSPGGASYEQYF

v_gene: TRBV13
CDR3aa: CASSLGRTGKNEQFF

v_gene: TRBV27
CDR3aa: CASSLRHDYEQYF

v_gene: TRBV19
CDR3aa: CASSMQGFNEQFF

v_gene: TRBV9
CDR3aa: CASSVGHGATEAFF

v_gene: TRBV27
CDR3aa: CASSGTDFSYEQYF

v_gene: TRBV27
CDR3aa: CASRYRGEQYF

v_gene: TRBV29-1
CDR3aa: CSVLGGAGETQYF

v_gene: TRBV6-1
CDR3aa: CASSERIFTGVAGYTF

v_gene: TRBV13
CDR3aa: CASSPVSGPRTGELFF